In its sample, the clone carrying this T cell receptor beta chain was seen a few times. Sequencing used immunoSEQ multiplex PCR; TCRdb keeps in-frame clones, though not all of them. The data contain about 1 million clones, roughly 70% of them seen just once; the ten biggest clones take up approximately 1.5%. The entry originates in a study of shared clonotypes between healthy human individuals. J lost 7 bases, V lost 2 bases, and 8 bases had no gene match. Germline V gene data show CDR1 as SGHDT and CDR2 as YYEEEE. CDR3 length: 15 amino acids. The sample comprised memory CD4+ T cells sorted from blood. Subset here: CD45RA-negative fraction. The receptor was derived from a man in his late teens or twenties in good health. The chain joins TRBV5-6 to TRBJ2-5, with 10 positions matching TRBD1. The CDR3 here is CASSLWDRGSGTQYF. Here the CDR3 DNA reads TGTGCCAGCAGCTTATGGGACAGGGGTTCCGGGACCCAGTACTTC.